This TCR beta chain was retrieved from a study of control samples from healthy donors and cancer patients. TCRdb keeps only in-frame clones here, not all; method: immunoSEQ multiplex PCR. This table has 150,000 or so clones, approximately 92% appearing once. Germline V gives CDR1 MNHEY, CDR2 SMNVEV (reference sequence). Trimming stripped 3 bases from V and 5 bases from J, with 11 bases between. The CDR3 covers 15 residues. V is TRBV27 and J is TRBJ1-6; D might be TRBD1 (6 bases). This TCR came from a young man in good health. The sequencing input was blood. The CDR3 nucleotides are TGTGCCAGCAGTTTCAGGGGACGGGATAATTCACCCCTCCACTTT. Protein sequence: CASSFRGRDNSPLHF.